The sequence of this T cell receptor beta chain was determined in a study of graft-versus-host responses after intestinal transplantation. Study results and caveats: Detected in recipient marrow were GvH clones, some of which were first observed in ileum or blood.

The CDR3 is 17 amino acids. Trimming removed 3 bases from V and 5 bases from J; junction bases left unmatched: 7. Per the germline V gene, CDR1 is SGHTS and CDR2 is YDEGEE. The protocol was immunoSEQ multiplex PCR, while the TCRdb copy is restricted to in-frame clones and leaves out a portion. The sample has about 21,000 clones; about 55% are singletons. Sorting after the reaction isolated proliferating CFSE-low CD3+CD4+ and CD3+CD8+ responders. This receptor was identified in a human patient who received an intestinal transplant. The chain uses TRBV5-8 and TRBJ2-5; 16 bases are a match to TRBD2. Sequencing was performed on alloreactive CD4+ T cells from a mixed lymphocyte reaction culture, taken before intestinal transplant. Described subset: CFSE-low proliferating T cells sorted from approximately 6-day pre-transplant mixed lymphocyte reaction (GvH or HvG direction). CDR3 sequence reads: CASSSGTSGRARETQYF. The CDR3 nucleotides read TGTGCCAGCAGCTCCGGGACTAGCGGGAGGGCCAGGGAGACCCAGTACTTC.